Following are 29 T cell receptor beta chains from one sample sequenced in a study of monozygotic twins with inflammatory bowel disease. TCRdb re-called the 5' RACE reads; every CDR3 protein appears as one record, without DNA. This listing includes 300,000 to 400,000 distinct CDR3 sequences. The specimen sequenced was blood. Receptors originate from a human donor with ulcerative colitis or Crohn's disease, or a healthy co-twin of an affected twin (not recorded which).

J is TRBJ1-2 and V is TRBV2. The CDR3 length is 13 residues. Germline loops: CDR1 SNHLY, CDR2 FYNNEI. The CDR3 reads CASSVPVVYGYTF.

The V and J genes are TRBV11-2 and TRBJ2-7; as DNA is missing, the TRBD1 call by TCRdb cannot be tested. The CDR3 spans 14 residues. Germline lookup yields CDR1 SGHAT and CDR2 FQNNGV. CDR3 in amino acids: CASSSRTGGYEQYF.

This chain joins TRBV5-1 and TRBJ2-1; TCRdb's D call of TRBD2 is untestable without DNA. Germline V gene data show CDR1 as SGHRS and CDR2 as YFSETQ. The CDR3 contains 15 residues. The CDR3 loop is CASRKLAGDNNEQFF.

The chain employs TRBV12-3 or TRBV12-4 and TRBJ1-6; absent DNA, TCRdb's TRBD1 call cannot be checked. The CDR3 runs 15 residues. CDR3 amino acids: CASRYHRGLNSPLHF.

CDR3 amino acids: CSASPTINNEQFF. The chain combines TRBV20-1 with TRBJ2-1. The CDR3 is 13 residues long. CDR1 DFQATT and CDR2 SNEGSKA come from the germline V gene (reference sequence).

The chain combines TRBV15 with TRBJ1-2. From germline, CDR1 is LNHNV and CDR2 YYDKDF (reference sequence). The CDR3 runs to 14 residues. CDR3 loop: CATSRDVSPEGYTF.

The rearrangement uses TRBV12-3 or TRBV12-4 and TRBJ1-4. The CDR3 extends over 14 amino acids. The CDR3 is CASSLFAANEKLFF.

This chain connects TRBV19 to TRBJ2-6; TCRdb designates TRBD2, a call that cannot be tested without DNA. Germline CDR1 reads LNHDA; CDR2 reads SQIVND (reference sequence). The CDR3 runs to 16 residues. The CDR3: CAVGKGPSSGANVLTF. Complete variable domain (other parts from reference TRBV19 and TRBJ2-6): DGGITQSPKYLFRKEGQNVTLSCEQNLNHDAMYWYRQDPGQGLRLIYYSQIVNDFQKGDIAEGYSVSREKKESFPLTVTSAQKNPTAFYLCAVGKGPSSGANVLTFGAGSRLTVL.

V is TRBV29-1 and J is TRBJ2-3; TCRdb's D call, TRBD2, is unchecked because there is no DNA. CDR1 and CDR2 from the germline V gene are SQVTM and ANQGSEA. There are 14 residues in the CDR3. The CDR3 protein is CSVYTGPPTDTQYF.

This rearrangement joins TRBV12-3 or TRBV12-4 to TRBJ2-1. This CDR3 contains 15 residues. The CDR3: CASRPTGTSYNEQFF.

The chain recombines TRBV3-1 with TRBJ2-7. This CDR3 is built from 13 residues. Germline CDR1 LGHDT, CDR2 YNNKEL (reference sequence). CDR3: CASSPDFSYEQYF.

The rearrangement uses TRBV20-1 and TRBJ2-3; the TRBD2 assignment by TCRdb is unverifiable without DNA. The CDR3 contains 15 residues. CDR1 is DFQATT, CDR2 SNEGSKA, per germline (reference sequence). This CDR3 reads CSARGTAWGTDTQYF.

The rearrangement links TRBV7-3 to TRBJ2-7; with no DNA, the TCRdb D assignment of TRBD2 cannot be verified. This CDR3 comprises 13 residues. CDR1 and CDR2 from the germline V gene are SGHTA and FQGTGA. The CDR3 loop is CASSPSDSYEQYF. Drawing the rest from reference TRBV7-3 and TRBJ2-7, the complete variable domain is GAGVSQTPSNKVTEKGKYVELRCDPISGHTALYWYRQSLGQGPEFLIYFQGTGAADDSGLPNDRFFAVRPEGSVSTLKIQRTERGDSAVYLCASSPSDSYEQYFGPGTRLTVT.

The rearrangement joins TRBV11-1 to TRBJ2-2; checking the TCRdb D call of TRBD1 is not possible without DNA. This CDR3 contains 13 residues. Germline CDR1 and CDR2: SGHAT and FQDESV (reference sequence). The chain's CDR3 is CASSPVEIGELFF.

The chain carries TRBV7-9 and TRBJ2-7; as DNA is missing, the TRBD1 call by TCRdb cannot be tested. The germline CDR1 and CDR2 sequences are SEHNR and FQNEAQ (reference sequence). The length of the CDR3 is 17 residues. CDR3 sequence reads: CASSFAPSGGGPYEQYF.

This chain uses TRBV11-2 with TRBJ2-7; the TRBD1 assignment by TCRdb is unverifiable without DNA. This CDR3 has 14 amino acids. The germline gives CDR1 SGHAT, CDR2 FQNNGV. The CDR3 here is CASSLEIRVYEQYF.

V is TRBV20-1 and J is TRBJ2-7; TCRdb outputs TRBD2, but without DNA this stays unchecked. From germline, CDR1 is DFQATT and CDR2 SNEGSKA (reference sequence). There are 14 residues in the CDR3. CDR3 amino acids: CSARASGGNYEQYF.

This chain links TRBV10-3 with TRBJ1-1; the D call from TCRdb, TRBD1, cannot be confirmed without DNA. The CDR3 has 16 amino acids. Germline V gene lookup returns CDR1 ENHRY and CDR2 SYGVKD. This chain's CDR3 is CAISAPFGQGFTEAFF.

The rearrangement joins TRBV12-3 or TRBV12-4 to TRBJ1-3. The CDR3 loop spans 15 amino acids. The CDR3 spells CASSFWENSGNTIYF.

This chain connects TRBV7-9 to TRBJ2-1. This CDR3 has 12 amino acids. Germline V gene sequence: CDR1 SEHNR, CDR2 FQNEAQ (reference sequence). CDR3 amino acids: CASSRGNGEQFF.

The rearrangement uses TRBV7-2 and TRBJ2-7; the D gene TCRdb calls, TRBD1, cannot be checked with no DNA. Looked up from germline, CDR1 is SGHTA and CDR2 is FQGNSA. The CDR3 is made up of 15 amino acids. CDR3: CASSLGSQVSYEQYF. Full variable domain (remainder filled in from reference TRBV7-2 and TRBJ2-7): GAGVSQSPSNKVTEKGKDVELRCDPISGHTALYWYRQSLGQGLEFLIYFQGNSAPDKSGLPSDRFSAERTGGSVSTLTIQRTQQEDSAVYLCASSLGSQVSYEQYFGPGTRLTVT.

The rearrangement links TRBV19 to TRBJ1-3. Per the germline V gene, CDR1 is LNHDA and CDR2 is SQIVND (reference sequence). The CDR3 totals 16 residues. The CDR3 sequence is CASNVVGVSSGNTIYF.

The rearrangement links TRBV2 to TRBJ2-7; without DNA, the TCRdb call of TRBD1 cannot be checked. CDR1 is SNHLY, CDR2 FYNNEI, per germline. This CDR3 has 14 residues. This CDR3 is CASSSGTGAREQYF.

The CDR3 sequence: CASTVGTVREKLFF. The J gene is TRBJ1-4, the V gene TRBV11-2; the TCRdb D gene call, TRBD1, has no DNA to confirm it. The CDR3 is 14 residues long. CDR1 and CDR2 (germline): SGHAT, FQNNGV. Supplemented by reference TRBV11-2 and TRBJ1-4, the full variable domain reads EAGVAQSPRYKIIEKRQSVAFWCNPISGHATLYWYQQILGQGPKLLIQFQNNGVVDDSQLPKDRFSAERLKGVDSTLKIQPAKLEDSAVYLCASTVGTVREKLFFGSGTQLSVL.

The rearrangement uses TRBV2 and TRBJ2-3. CDR3 size: 14 residues. Germline CDR1 is SNHLY and CDR2 is FYNNEI. CDR3 protein: CASSGVVGTDTQYF.

The chain is built from TRBV24-1 and TRBJ1-2. Looked up from germline, CDR1 is KGHDR and CDR2 is SFDVKD. The CDR3 runs to 13 residues. The CDR3 loop is CATSDLLGSGYTF.

The chain is built from TRBV12-3 or TRBV12-4 and TRBJ1-2. The CDR3 has 13 amino acids. CDR3 sequence: CASSLGQSGGYTF.

The chain carries TRBV6-2 or TRBV6-3 and TRBJ1-5. Germline CDR1 is MNHEY and CDR2 is SVGEGT. The CDR3 loop spans 12 amino acids. The CDR3 region is CASSYSDQPQHF.

The chain employs TRBV6-2 or TRBV6-3 and TRBJ1-1. The CDR3 length is 15 residues. The germline V gene has CDR1 MNHEY and CDR2 SVGEGT. The CDR3: CASSYSVLRNTEAFF.